These 28 T cell receptor beta chains share one sample of origin, sequenced in a study of long-term antiretroviral therapy in people with HIV. Version v3.0 of the immunoSEQ assay was performed at survey level. Only in-frame clones appear in the TCRdb table, and some are missing; sequencing was by immunoSEQ multiplex PCR. The sample lists about 28,000 clones; more than 75% were seen once. The source material was unsorted PBMCs, sampled 2 years after starting antiretroviral therapy. These receptors originate from a man aged 50 to 59 with HIV.

The V gene is TRBV7-9, the J gene TRBJ1-2; D gene uncertain. The germline CDR1 and CDR2 sequences are SEHNR and FQNEAQ (reference sequence). V was trimmed by 0 bases and J by 8 bases, leaving 13 bases between them. This CDR3 region has 14 residues. CDR3 nucleotides: TGTGCCAGCAGCTTAGCTAGGTCGGTCGGGGGCTACACCTTC. Protein sequence: CASSLARSVGGYTF.

The chain couples TRBV9 to TRBJ1-2, with 8 positions matching TRBD1. With 7 bases clipped from V and 8 bases from J, the junction kept 4 bases outside the gene matches. The CDR3 spans 11 residues. CDR1 and CDR2 from the germline V gene are SGDLS and YYNGEE. The CDR3 here is CASQGAGGYTF. CDR3 nucleotides: TGTGCCAGCCAGGGGGCGGGAGGCTACACCTTC.

The chain combines TRBV5-1 with TRBJ2-3; D remains unclear. V gave up 2 bases and J gave up 1 base, with 14 bases separating them. The CDR3 loop spans 16 amino acids. Germline V gene sequence: CDR1 SGHRS, CDR2 YFSETQ. CDR3 sequence (DNA): TGCGCCAGCAGCTTTTACGACCTACCGGGCACAGATACGCAGTATTTT. Residues: CASSFYDLPGTDTQYF.

V gene TRBV11-2 combines with J gene TRBJ1-6, with D uncertain. This CDR3 has 16 residues. Trimming shortened V by 5 bases and J by 6 bases, and 17 bases separated the two germline ends. CDR1 is SGHAT, CDR2 FQNNGV, per germline. The CDR3 bases are TGTGCCAGCAGCCCGCGGGGAGGGCCCCCTAATTCACCCCTCCACTTT. Protein sequence: CASSPRGGPPNSPLHF.

The chain couples TRBV19 to TRBJ2-7, with TRBD1 as a possible D gene (7 bases). Trimming stripped 6 bases from V and 8 bases from J, with 20 bases between. The CDR3 length is 14 residues. Germline-derived CDR1 and CDR2 are LNHDA and SQIVND (reference sequence). The DNA for the CDR3 is TGTGCCAGTAGCGGGAGCAGGGGGACAGCGCAGCAGTACTTC. Amino acids: CASSGSRGTAQQYF.

The chain is built from TRBV7-2 and TRBJ2-7, with a tentative D call TRBD2 (7 bases). The CDR3 contains 15 residues. V lost 5 bases and J 6 bases, leaving 20 bases between the germline ends. Germline loops: CDR1 SGHTA, CDR2 FQGNSA. The CDR3 is CASSNTRGRALEQYF. The CDR3 DNA reads TGTGCCAGCAGCAATACTAGGGGGAGGGCCCTCGAGCAGTACTTC. The full variable domain, completed using reference TRBV7-2 and TRBJ2-7, is GAGVSQSPSNKVTEKGKDVELRCDPISGHTALYWYRQSLGQGLEFLIYFQGNSAPDKSGLPSDRFSAERTGGSVSTLTIQRTQQEDSAVYLCASSNTRGRALEQYFGPGTRLTVT.

This chain joins TRBV27 and TRBJ2-7, with 10 bases lining up with TRBD1. V trimming: 8 bases; J trimming: 3 bases; junction bases outside the gene matches: 10. Germline loops: CDR1 MNHEY, CDR2 SMNVEV (reference sequence). The CDR3 totals 15 residues. The CDR3 region is CASGPLGTGVYEQYF. The CDR3 DNA reads TGTGCCAGCGGTCCCTTAGGGACAGGGGTCTACGAGCAGTACTTC.

The V gene is TRBV28, the J gene TRBJ2-7; D is possibly TRBD1 (6 bases). The germline CDR1 and CDR2 sequences are MDHEN and SYDVKM. CDR3 size: 12 residues. Trimming took off 5 bases at V and 4 bases at J, with 9 bases between the two ends. CDR3 sequence: CASSETGYEQYF. The CDR3 DNA reads as TGTGCCAGCAGTGAGACAGGATACGAGCAGTACTTC.

The CDR3 is CASSVGIWGQGARDTEAFF. DNA for the CDR3: TGTGCCAGCAGCGTAGGAATCTGGGGACAGGGGGCGAGGGATACTGAAGCTTTCTTT. This chain uses TRBV9 with TRBJ1-1, with 12 bases lining up with TRBD1. This CDR3 spans 19 amino acids. In germline, CDR1 is SGDLS, CDR2 YYNGEE. V shed 0 bases and J 5 bases; nucleotides not matched to a gene: 14.

The chain is built from TRBV7-9 and TRBJ1-2; no definite D call. The CDR3 spans 13 residues. Germline CDR1 SEHNR, CDR2 FQNEAQ (reference sequence). V lost 5 bases to trimming and J lost 4 bases, with 11 bases between them. The CDR3 loop reads CASSLGGLYGYTF. The CDR3 region has the DNA TGTGCCAGCAGCCTAGGCGGCCTCTATGGCTACACCTTC.

The chain employs TRBV12-5 and TRBJ2-1, with 10 bases fitting TRBD2. V was clipped by 8 bases and J by 4 bases; unmatched bases: 2. Looked up from germline, CDR1 is LGHNT and CDR2 is FRNRAP. The CDR3 runs 13 residues. CDR3: CASRTSGYNEQFF. CDR3 DNA sequence: TGTGCTAGTCGGACTAGCGGTTACAATGAGCAGTTCTTC.

This clone occurred once. This chain uses TRBV7-2 with TRBJ2-2; 7 bases fit TRBD2. The V segment lost 2 bases and the J segment 1 base; nucleotides outside the gene matches: 7. Looked up from germline, CDR1 is SGHTA and CDR2 is FQGNSA. This CDR3 has 17 amino acids. The CDR3 sequence: CASSLLTTGGNTGELFF. The CDR3 bases are TGTGCCAGCAGCTTACTAACCACGGGGGGGAACACCGGGGAGCTGTTTTTT. The entire variable domain, with the rest obtained from reference TRBV7-2 and TRBJ2-2, is as follows: GAGVSQSPSNKVTEKGKDVELRCDPISGHTALYWYRQSLGQGLEFLIYFQGNSAPDKSGLPSDRFSAERTGGSVSTLTIQRTQQEDSAVYLCASSLLTTGGNTGELFFGEGSRLTVL.

The V and J genes are TRBV12-5 and TRBJ2-2; possibly TRBD1 for D (5 bases). Trimming shortened V by 8 bases and J by 1 base, and 5 bases separated the two germline ends. The CDR3 spans 12 residues. Germline CDR1 LGHNT, CDR2 FRNRAP. Here the CDR3 reads CASQGNTGELFF. The CDR3 DNA is TGTGCTAGTCAGGGGAACACCGGGGAGCTGTTTTTT.

V is TRBV19 and J is TRBJ2-2; either TRBD1 or TRBD2 may supply D (5 bases each). Per germline, CDR1 LNHDA and CDR2 SQIVND (reference sequence). Deletions cut 4 bases from V and 1 base from J, with 13 bases between. The CDR3 contains 16 residues. The CDR3 reads CASSTWPGQNTGELFF. As DNA, the CDR3 is TGTGCCAGTAGTACCTGGCCGGGGCAGAACACCGGGGAGCTGTTTTTT. The whole variable domain, remainder taken from reference TRBV19 and TRBJ2-2, is DGGITQSPKYLFRKEGQNVTLSCEQNLNHDAMYWYRQDPGQGLRLIYYSQIVNDFQKGDIAEGYSVSREKKESFPLTVTSAQKNPTAFYLCASSTWPGQNTGELFFGEGSRLTVL.

The chain couples TRBV11-2 to TRBJ2-1; 8 nucleotides line up with TRBD2. The CDR3 spans 15 residues. Germline V gene lookup returns CDR1 SGHAT and CDR2 FQNNGV. Trimming removed 5 bases from V and 6 bases from J; junction bases left unmatched: 9. This CDR3 is CASSRRSGGPNEQFF. CDR3 coding DNA: TGTGCCAGCAGCCGACGCAGCGGGGGTCCCAATGAGCAGTTCTTC.

The chain carries TRBV5-4 and TRBJ2-7; the D gene is possibly TRBD2 (6 bases). The CDR3 totals 14 residues. Germline-derived CDR1 and CDR2 are SGHNT and YYREEE (reference sequence). V was clipped by 0 bases and J by 6 bases, with 13 bases between them. The DNA of the CDR3 is TGTGCCAGCAGCTTGGGAGAGGTGGGGGGCGAGCAGTACTTC. Translating gives CASSLGEVGGEQYF.

The V gene is TRBV11-3, the J gene TRBJ2-2; a weak D match, TRBD1 (5 bases). V lost 2 bases, J lost 7 bases, and 8 bases lay in between. Germline V gene lookup returns CDR1 SGHNT and CDR2 YENEEA. CDR3 length: 13 residues. The CDR3 sequence is CASSLRGIGELFF. The CDR3 nucleotides read TGTGCCAGCAGCTTAAGGGGAATCGGGGAGCTGTTTTTT. Variable domain in full (rest from reference TRBV11-3 and TRBJ2-2): EAGVVQSPRYKIIEKKQPVAFWCNPISGHNTLYWYLQNLGQGPELLIRYENEEAVDDSQLPKDRFSAERLKGVDSTLKIQPAELGDSAVYLCASSLRGIGELFFGEGSRLTVL.

The table lists this clone with a count of one. The chain's CDR3 is CASSPPTGTANSPLHF. For the CDR3, the DNA is TGTGCCAGCTCACCACCCACCGGGACAGCGAACTCACCCCTCCACTTT. J is TRBJ1-6 and V is TRBV18; 7 bases align to TRBD1. Germline assignment: CDR1 KGHSH and CDR2 LQKENI. The CDR3 has 16 amino acids. J was trimmed by 10 bases and V by 0 bases; bases with no gene match: 9.

V and J are TRBV10-2 and TRBJ2-1; weak D call: TRBD1 (6 bases). CDR1 WSHSY and CDR2 SAAADI come from the germline V gene. CDR3 length: 14 amino acids. The V end lost 8 bases, the J end lost 3 bases, and 14 bases lay between the germline ends. The chain's CDR3 is CASAQGNVYNEQFF. CDR3 sequence (DNA): TGCGCCAGCGCACAGGGAAACGTCTACAATGAGCAGTTCTTC.

The V call is TRBV6-4, the J call TRBJ1-2; D may be TRBD1 (6 bases). CDR1 MRHNA and CDR2 SNTAGT come from the germline V gene. The length of the CDR3 is 12 residues. The V end was cut by 2 bases, the J end by 7 bases, with 8 bases between. In DNA, the CDR3 is TGTGCCAGCAGTGACGGGGGGCTTGGCTACACCTTC. Translating it yields CASSDGGLGYTF.

This clone was seen a handful of times. This chain joins TRBV28 and TRBJ1-5; a weak D match, TRBD1 (6 bases). This CDR3 is built from 14 residues. Germline CDR1 and CDR2: MDHEN and SYDVKM. V dropped 6 bases and J dropped 0 bases, with 9 bases sitting between them. The CDR3, as DNA: TGTGCCAGCAGACGGGGGCGTAGCAATCAGCCCCAGCATTTT. Protein: CASRRGRSNQPQHF.

This clone occurred once. V gene TRBV5-5 combines with J gene TRBJ2-7, with unresolved D. Germline values: CDR1 SGHKS, CDR2 YYEKEE (reference sequence). Trimming took 2 bases from V and 2 from J, leaving 11 bases between them. There are 14 residues in the CDR3. The CDR3 sequence is CASSFRYRPYEQYF. The CDR3 DNA follows: TGTGCCAGCAGCTTTCGGTACAGACCCTACGAGCAGTACTTC.

This chain uses TRBV12-5 with TRBJ1-1; D possibly corresponds to TRBD1 (5 bases). The CDR3 has 15 residues. CDR1 is LGHNT, CDR2 FRNRAP, per germline. V shed 6 bases and J shed 11 bases, with 25 bases lying between them. CDR3 DNA: TGTGCTAGTGGCCTACCCGAAGGGGAATGGAATGTGGCTTTCTTT. It is translated as CASGLPEGEWNVAFF.

The chain employs TRBV7-9 and TRBJ2-2; the D gene is possibly TRBD1 (6 bases). This CDR3 region has 18 residues. Per germline, CDR1 SEHNR and CDR2 FQNEAQ (reference sequence). V gave up 4 bases and J gave up 5 bases, with 23 bases separating them. The CDR3 sequence is CASSSSGRGIERTGELFF. CDR3 in DNA: TGTGCCAGCAGCTCTAGTGGCAGGGGAATAGAGAGGACCGGGGAGCTGTTTTTT.

CDR3 sequence reads: CASSLLRAEVYEQYF. The CDR3 nucleotides read TGTGCCAGCAGTTTATTGCGGGCCGAGGTCTACGAGCAGTACTTC. This sequence joins TRBV28 and TRBJ2-7; possible D gene TRBD2, 5 bases. Trimming took off 1 base at V and 3 bases at J, with 13 bases between the two ends. The germline CDR1 and CDR2 sequences are MDHEN and SYDVKM. CDR3 size: 15 residues. Complete variable domain (other parts from reference TRBV28 and TRBJ2-7): DVKVTQSSRYLVKRTGEKVFLECVQDMDHENMFWYRQDPGLGLRLIYFSYDVKMKEKGDIPEGYSVSREKKERFSLILESASTNQTSMYLCASSLLRAEVYEQYFGPGTRLTVT.

The rearrangement links TRBV5-1 to TRBJ2-6; a weak D match, TRBD1 (6 bases). Per the germline V gene, CDR1 is SGHRS and CDR2 is YFSETQ. V was pared by 4 bases and J by 0 bases, with 14 bases between. The CDR3 consists of 17 residues. CDR3: CASSRRQASSGANVLTF. CDR3 in DNA: TGCGCCAGCAGCCGTCGACAGGCCAGCTCTGGGGCCAACGTCCTGACTTTC. The full variable domain, in which reference TRBV5-1 and TRBJ2-6 provide the parts outside the CDR3, is KAGVTQTPRYLIKTRGQQVTLSCSPISGHRSVSWYQQTPGQGLQFLFEYFSETQRNKGNFPGRFSGRQFSNSRSEMNVSTLELGDSALYLCASSRRQASSGANVLTFGAGSRLTVL.

The chain has TRBV10-2 and TRBJ2-7; D remains unclear. CDR1 WSHSY and CDR2 SAAADI come from the germline V gene. V was clipped by 5 bases and J by 0 bases, with 5 bases between them. The CDR3 is 12 amino acids. The DNA for the CDR3 is TGCGCCAGCAGTCGTGGCTCCTACGAGCAGTACTTC. Translation gives CASSRGSYEQYF.

The CDR3 nucleotides read TGTGCCAGCAGTCCATTCAAGGTTCAGTACTTC. Translating gives CASSPFKVQYF. V and J are TRBV2 and TRBJ2-4; no definite D call. Germline assignment: CDR1 SNHLY and CDR2 FYNNEI. Trimming removed 5 bases at V and 11 bases at J, with 10 bases between. The CDR3 is made up of 11 amino acids.